The sequence of this T cell receptor (beta chain) was determined in a study of neurological immune-mediated disorders. Germline V CDR1 and CDR2: DFQATT, SNEGSKA (reference sequence). CDR3 size: 13 residues. V trimming: 0 bases; J trimming: 15 bases; junction bases outside the gene matches: 11. The team produced cDNA through 5'RACE using 10-nucleotide random UMIs. The authors obtained over 180 million TCR-beta sequences from 15-18 subjects per sequencing run. TCRdb passed the 5' RACE reads through MiXCR, listing each CDR3 protein once. The table lists roughly 80,000 distinct CDR3 sequences, under 13% of them singletons. This clonotype was detected only a few times.

The chain couples TRBV20-1 to TRBJ2-1, with 7 bases identical to TRBD1. The source of this sequence is a man aged 40-49 years in good health. Specimen: PBMCs. Here the CDR3 reads CSARDQGQNRGFF. The CDR3 bases are TGCAGTGCTAGAGATCAGGGACAGAATCGGGGGTTCTTC.